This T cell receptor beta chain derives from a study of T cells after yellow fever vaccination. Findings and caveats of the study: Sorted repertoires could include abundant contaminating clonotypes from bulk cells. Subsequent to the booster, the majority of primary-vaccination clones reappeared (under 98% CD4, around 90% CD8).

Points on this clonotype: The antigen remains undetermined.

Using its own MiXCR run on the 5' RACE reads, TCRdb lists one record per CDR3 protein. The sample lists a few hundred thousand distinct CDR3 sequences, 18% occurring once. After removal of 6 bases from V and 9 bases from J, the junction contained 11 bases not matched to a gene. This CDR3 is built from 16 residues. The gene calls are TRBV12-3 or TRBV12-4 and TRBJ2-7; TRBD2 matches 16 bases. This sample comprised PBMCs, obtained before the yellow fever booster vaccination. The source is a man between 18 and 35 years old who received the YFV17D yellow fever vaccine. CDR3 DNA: TGTGCCAGCAGATCCGGGACTAGCGGGGGGGGTGGTGGGCAGTACTTC. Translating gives CASRSGTSGGGGGQYF.